The clone carrying this T cell receptor (beta chain) has just a few counts. Its antigen remains unidentified. The data are from a study of cytomegalovirus exposure and HLA in healthy donors. Across the study: Findings of an earlier analysis included 117 million unique TCR beta sequences from 190 million or so T cells. Overall study findings and caveats: TCR beta sequences reportedly predicted most subjects' HLA-A and HLA-B alleles accurately. Differences between HLA loci emerged in a later analysis of TCR association rates, with DRB1 most and HLA-C fewest.

V lost 7 bases to trimming and J lost 4 bases; unmatched junction nucleotides: 12. Looked up from germline, CDR1 is SGHTA and CDR2 is FQGNSA. This CDR3 contains 15 residues. The PCR ran on 60 Vbeta and 13 Jbeta primers. Profiled with immunoSEQ multiplex PCR; TCRdb holds only in-frame clones, not every one. This table holds around 82,000 clones, around 76% found once. The source material was PBMCs. This receptor was taken from a male donor in good health and CMV-seropositive. This chain links TRBV7-2 with TRBJ2-7; 8 positions agree with TRBD2. CDR3 in amino acids: CASIPTGGASYEQYF. For the CDR3, the DNA is TGTGCCAGCATCCCAACCGGGGGGGCCTCGTACGAGCAGTACTTC.